A selection of T cell receptor beta chains follows, all from one sample in a study of blood T cells in healthy people across ages. TCRdb independently ran MiXCR on the 5' RACE reads; one entry per CDR3 protein. Of 1.2 million to 1.5 million distinct CDR3 sequences listed, approximately 59% were seen once; the top ten hold roughly 6.3%. The sample consisted of blood. All receptors derive from a man aged 18 to 30 in good health. Both conserved end residues are trimmed from each CDR3. Expanded clones are given a class, and other clones once, few, many or no size at all.

V: TRBV7-2; size: NA; J: TRBJ2-1; CDR3: ASSLSLREQF
V: TRBV15; size: NA; J: TRBJ1-5; CDR3: ATSRDRENQPQH
V: TRBV25-1; size: many; J: TRBJ2-3; CDR3: ASSVWADTQY
V: TRBV29-1; size: once; J: TRBJ1-2; CDR3: SVEDAAAEPGGYT
V: TRBV7-9; size: NA; J: TRBJ2-2; CDR3: ASSFNGGGGGELF
V: TRBV7-9; size: few; J: TRBJ2-7; CDR3: ASSFQGRVAAEQY
V: TRBV27; size: NA; J: TRBJ2-7; CDR3: ASSPLGTSGPYEQY
V: TRBV9; size: NA; J: TRBJ1-5; CDR3: ASSADRGNGPQH
V: TRBV29-1; size: NA; J: TRBJ2-6; CDR3: SVERAYNVLT
V: TRBV6-4; size: NA; J: TRBJ1-2; CDR3: ASSDYQFRVYGYT
V: TRBV20-1; size: NA; J: TRBJ1-6; CDR3: SAREGGSPLH
V: TRBV20-1; size: NA; J: TRBJ1-2; CDR3: SAPGAEGYGYT
V: TRBV12-3/TRBV12-4; size: few; J: TRBJ2-7; CDR3: ASSLVFRGEQY
V: TRBV20-1; size: NA; J: TRBJ2-1; CDR3: SARETARNRYNEQF
V: TRBV24-1; size: NA; J: TRBJ1-2; CDR3: ATSDQYRNYGYT
V: TRBV5-4; size: NA; J: TRBJ2-1; CDR3: ASSFGHIGSYNEQF
V: TRBV7-9; size: once; J: TRBJ2-3; CDR3: ASSWLGDTQY
V: TRBV2; size: few; J: TRBJ2-3; CDR3: ASWLAVSTDTQY
V: TRBV20-1; size: NA; J: TRBJ2-7; CDR3: SARGGQDPYEQY
V: TRBV7-2; size: NA; J: TRBJ2-7; CDR3: ASSMSDEQY
V: TRBV6-6; size: NA; J: TRBJ1-4; CDR3: ASRKEGRMDEKLF
V: TRBV5-1; size: once; J: TRBJ2-1; CDR3: ASSPQGSGRYNSYNEQF
V: TRBV4-1; size: NA; J: TRBJ2-1; CDR3: ASSRLSGQF
V: TRBV20-1; size: few; J: TRBJ2-7; CDR3: SASPGTSGSWEQY
V: TRBV20-1; size: NA; J: TRBJ2-5; CDR3: SATTEQETQY
V: TRBV9; size: NA; J: TRBJ1-1; CDR3: ASSDYPRDRRIAF
V: TRBV10-2; size: NA; J: TRBJ2-7; CDR3: ASSEDAGYSYEQY
V: TRBV27; size: NA; J: TRBJ2-6; CDR3: ASSYLTGTGGSGANVLT
V: TRBV10-3; size: NA; J: TRBJ1-1; CDR3: AIGGGAEAF
V: TRBV4-3; size: NA; J: TRBJ2-1; CDR3: ASSQTGTGSLKNEQF
V: TRBV7-2; size: NA; J: TRBJ1-2; CDR3: ASSLDQTIQKNYGYT
V: TRBV4-3; size: NA; J: TRBJ2-5; CDR3: AISQGVWEETQY
V: TRBV5-1; size: few; J: TRBJ2-3; CDR3: ASRDPETDTQY
V: TRBV28; size: NA; J: TRBJ2-3; CDR3: ASSSQVHTDTQY
V: TRBV4-1; size: few; J: TRBJ2-3; CDR3: ASSQDRFDTQY
V: TRBV24-1; size: NA; J: TRBJ2-3; CDR3: ATSGDPSTGTQY
V: TRBV6-1; size: NA; J: TRBJ2-5; CDR3: ASSEGDWQETQY
V: TRBV9; size: few; J: TRBJ1-2; CDR3: ASSADILTNYGYT
V: TRBV27; size: NA; J: TRBJ2-7; CDR3: ASSSTQMAGYEQY
V: TRBV4-3; size: few; J: TRBJ1-2; CDR3: ASSPGGYLYGYT
V: TRBV7-9; size: NA; J: TRBJ2-1; CDR3: ASSLARDTISYNEQF
V: TRBV29-1; size: few; J: TRBJ2-7; CDR3: SVVSRGFEQY
V: TRBV20-1; size: NA; J: TRBJ1-6; CDR3: SAASDREGSPLH
V: TRBV4-3; size: once; J: TRBJ2-4; CDR3: ASSQDWVKGAAKNIQY
V: TRBV7-2; size: few; J: TRBJ2-4; CDR3: ASSLEGLAGMSAKNIQY
V: TRBV29-1; size: many; J: TRBJ2-7; CDR3: SVKAAGQHYEQY
V: TRBV13; size: few; J: TRBJ2-7; CDR3: ASSWTEGSYEQY
V: TRBV25-1; size: NA; J: TRBJ2-5; CDR3: ASSGAQKQETQY
V: TRBV12-3/TRBV12-4; size: NA; J: TRBJ2-7; CDR3: ASRAGESYSYEQY
V: TRBV4-1; size: NA; J: NA; CDR3: ASSQGGAGVSFRYEQY
V: TRBV27; size: many; J: TRBJ2-5; CDR3: ASSLLGQETQY